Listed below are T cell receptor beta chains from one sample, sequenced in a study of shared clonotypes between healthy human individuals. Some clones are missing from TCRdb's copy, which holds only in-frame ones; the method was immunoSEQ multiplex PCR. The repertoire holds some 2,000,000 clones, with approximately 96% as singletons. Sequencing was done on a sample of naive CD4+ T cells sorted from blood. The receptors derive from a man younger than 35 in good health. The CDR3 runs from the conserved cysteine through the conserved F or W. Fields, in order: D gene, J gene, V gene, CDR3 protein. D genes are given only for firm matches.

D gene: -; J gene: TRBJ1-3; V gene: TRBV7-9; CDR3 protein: CASSPGTTGNTIYF
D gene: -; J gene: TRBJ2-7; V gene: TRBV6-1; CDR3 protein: CASSEPQGFTYEQYF
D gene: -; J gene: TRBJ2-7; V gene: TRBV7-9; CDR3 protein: CASSLLAGSYEQYF
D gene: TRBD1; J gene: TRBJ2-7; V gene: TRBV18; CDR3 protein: CASSLDRAGEQYF
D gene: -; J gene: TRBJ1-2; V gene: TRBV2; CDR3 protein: CASSEASTYGYTF
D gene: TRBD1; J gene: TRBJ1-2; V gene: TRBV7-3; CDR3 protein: CASSFQGGHGYTF
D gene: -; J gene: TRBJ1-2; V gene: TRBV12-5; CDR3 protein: CASGLTGFFDGYTF
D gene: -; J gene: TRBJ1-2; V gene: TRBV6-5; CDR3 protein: CASRDSTNYGYTF
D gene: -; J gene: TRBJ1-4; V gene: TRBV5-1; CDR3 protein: CASSLDRANEKLFF
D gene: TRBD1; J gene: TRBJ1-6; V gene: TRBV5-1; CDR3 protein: CASSLDAGQAVPLHF
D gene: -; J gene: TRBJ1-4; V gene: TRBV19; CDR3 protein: CASSIARQDTTNEKLFF
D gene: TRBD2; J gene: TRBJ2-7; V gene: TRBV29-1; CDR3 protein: CSVEEGAGRGQYF
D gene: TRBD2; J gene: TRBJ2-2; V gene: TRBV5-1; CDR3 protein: CASSLREGESGELFF
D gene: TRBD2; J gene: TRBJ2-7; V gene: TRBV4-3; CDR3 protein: CASSQTLLAGGGSYEQYF
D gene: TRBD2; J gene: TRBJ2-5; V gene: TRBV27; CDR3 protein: CASSFLAGQETQYF
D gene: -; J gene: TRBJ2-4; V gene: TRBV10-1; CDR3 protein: CASSEKGEMNIQYF
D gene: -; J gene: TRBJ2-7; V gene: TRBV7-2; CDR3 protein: CASSLGQSNSQYF
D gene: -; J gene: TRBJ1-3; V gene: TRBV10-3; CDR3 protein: CAISEGSTKGNTIYF
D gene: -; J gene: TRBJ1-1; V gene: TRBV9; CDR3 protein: CASSPSSGTQGTEAFF
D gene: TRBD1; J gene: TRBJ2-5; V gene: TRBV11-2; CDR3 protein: CASSLVGQGWETQYF
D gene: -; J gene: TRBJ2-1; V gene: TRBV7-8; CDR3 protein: CASSLKSEQFF
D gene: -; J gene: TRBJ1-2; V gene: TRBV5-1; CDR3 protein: CASSFSSPGSNYGYTF
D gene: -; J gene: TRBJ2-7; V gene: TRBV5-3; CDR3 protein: CARSLNGNIPCLPGWGHEQYF
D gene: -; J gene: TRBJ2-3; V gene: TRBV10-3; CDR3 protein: CAISDNPPQISDTQYF
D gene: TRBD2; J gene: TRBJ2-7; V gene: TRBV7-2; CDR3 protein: CASSYGLSGSYEQYF
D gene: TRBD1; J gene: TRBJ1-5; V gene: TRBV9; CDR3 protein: CASSPRDSSNQPQHF
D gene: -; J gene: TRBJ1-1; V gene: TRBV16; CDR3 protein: CASSQLGTTEAFF
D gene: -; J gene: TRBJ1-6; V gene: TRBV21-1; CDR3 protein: CATPTGRGRNSPLHF